Detailed here is one T cell receptor beta chain. Those enrolled in Seattle joined during active infection and were followed longitudinally afterward. The data are from a study of blood T cell repertoires in COVID-19. Overall study: Spain, Italy and the United States supplied samples that represented acute and convalescent COVID-19. The cDNA or gDNA used as material had been derived from T cells, B-cell-depleted T cells, or PBMCs.

Trimming cost V 4 bases and J 7 bases, with 23 bases left between them. CDR1 is MGHRA, CDR2 YSYEKL, per germline. The CDR3 runs 17 residues. Study processing details: Reference gene primer amplification yielded estimated nucleated cell counts. Sequencing used immunoSEQ multiplex PCR; TCRdb keeps in-frame clones, though not all of them. Clone size and the V and J calls come from that table; the DNA yielded D and trimming. The sample lists 120,000 to 150,000 clones; approximately 83% were seen once. V and J are TRBV4-1 and TRBJ1-5, with D hard to call. What was sequenced was peripheral blood. The sequence was collected from a woman aged 60 to 75 with COVID-19, enrolled during active disease. The CDR3 protein is CASSPNAGSYSEQPQHF. The CDR3 nucleotides are TGCGCCAGCAGCCCGAACGCCGGTTCTTACTCTGAGCAGCCCCAGCATTTT.